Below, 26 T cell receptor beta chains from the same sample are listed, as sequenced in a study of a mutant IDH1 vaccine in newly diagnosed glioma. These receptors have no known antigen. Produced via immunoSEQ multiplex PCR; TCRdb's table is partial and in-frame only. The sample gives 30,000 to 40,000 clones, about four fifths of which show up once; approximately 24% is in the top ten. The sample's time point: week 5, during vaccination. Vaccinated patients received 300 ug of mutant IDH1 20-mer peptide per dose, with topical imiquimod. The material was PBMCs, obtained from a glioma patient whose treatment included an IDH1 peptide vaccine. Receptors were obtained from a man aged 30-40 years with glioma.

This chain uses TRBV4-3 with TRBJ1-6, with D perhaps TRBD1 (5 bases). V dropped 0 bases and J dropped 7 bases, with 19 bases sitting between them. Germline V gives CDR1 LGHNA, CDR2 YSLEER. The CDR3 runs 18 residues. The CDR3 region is CASSQDWVGGSRNSPLHF. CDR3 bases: TGCGCCAGCAGCCAAGATTGGGTGGGGGGTTCTCGAAATTCACCCCTCCACTTT.

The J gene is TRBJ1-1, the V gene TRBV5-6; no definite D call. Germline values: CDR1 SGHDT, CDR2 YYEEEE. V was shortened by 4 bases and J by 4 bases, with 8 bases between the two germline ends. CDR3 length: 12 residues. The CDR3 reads CASSLLLTEAFF. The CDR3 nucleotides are TGTGCCAGCAGCCTCCTCCTCACTGAAGCTTTCTTT.

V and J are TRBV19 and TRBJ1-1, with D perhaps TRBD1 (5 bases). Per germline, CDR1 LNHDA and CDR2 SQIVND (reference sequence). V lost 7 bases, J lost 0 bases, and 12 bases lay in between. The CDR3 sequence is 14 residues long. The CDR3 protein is CASNLGLMNTEAFF. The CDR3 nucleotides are TGTGCCAGTAACCTGGGGCTAATGAACACTGAAGCTTTCTTT.

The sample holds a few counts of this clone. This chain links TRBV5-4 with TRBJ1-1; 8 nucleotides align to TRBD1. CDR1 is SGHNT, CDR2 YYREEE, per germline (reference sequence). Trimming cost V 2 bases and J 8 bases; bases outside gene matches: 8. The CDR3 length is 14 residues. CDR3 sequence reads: CASSFDRGSREAFF. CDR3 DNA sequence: TGTGCCAGCAGCTTTGACAGGGGTTCTCGGGAAGCTTTCTTT.

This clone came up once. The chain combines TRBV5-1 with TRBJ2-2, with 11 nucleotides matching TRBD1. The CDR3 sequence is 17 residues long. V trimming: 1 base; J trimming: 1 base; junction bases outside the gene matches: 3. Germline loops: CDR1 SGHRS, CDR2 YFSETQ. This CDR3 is CASSLWTGGVNTGELFF. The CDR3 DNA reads TGCGCCAGCAGCTTGTGGACAGGGGGCGTGAACACCGGGGAGCTGTTTTTT. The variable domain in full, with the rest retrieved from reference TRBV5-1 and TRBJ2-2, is KAGVTQTPRYLIKTRGQQVTLSCSPISGHRSVSWYQQTPGQGLQFLFEYFSETQRNKGNFPGRFSGRQFSNSRSEMNVSTLELGDSALYLCASSLWTGGVNTGELFFGEGSRLTVL.

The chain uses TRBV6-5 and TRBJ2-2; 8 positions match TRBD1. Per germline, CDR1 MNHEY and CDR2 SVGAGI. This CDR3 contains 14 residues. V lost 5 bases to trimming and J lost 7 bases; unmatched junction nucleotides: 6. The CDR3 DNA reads TGTGCCAGCAGTGGACCACAGGGGGTCGGGGAGCTGTTTTTT. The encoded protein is CASSGPQGVGELFF.

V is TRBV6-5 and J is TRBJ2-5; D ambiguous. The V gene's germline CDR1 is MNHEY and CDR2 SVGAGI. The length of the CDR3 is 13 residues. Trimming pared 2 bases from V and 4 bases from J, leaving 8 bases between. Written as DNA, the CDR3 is TGTGCCAGCAGTTACCTTGGTTCAGAGACCCAGTACTTC. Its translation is CASSYLGSETQYF.

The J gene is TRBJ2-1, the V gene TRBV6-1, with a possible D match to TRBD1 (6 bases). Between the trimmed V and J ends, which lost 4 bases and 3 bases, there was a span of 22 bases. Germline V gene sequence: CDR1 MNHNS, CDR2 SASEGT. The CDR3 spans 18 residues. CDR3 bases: TGTGCCAGCAGTGCCGTATACCGGACAGCGGAGGACTACAATGAGCAGTTCTTC. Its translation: CASSAVYRTAEDYNEQFF.

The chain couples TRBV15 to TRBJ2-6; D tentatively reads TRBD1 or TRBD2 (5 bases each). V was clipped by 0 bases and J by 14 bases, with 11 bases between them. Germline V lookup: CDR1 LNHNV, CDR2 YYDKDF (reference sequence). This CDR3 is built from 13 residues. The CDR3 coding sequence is TGTGCCACCAGCAGAGATTGGGACCGTCTCCTGACTTTC. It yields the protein CATSRDWDRLLTF.

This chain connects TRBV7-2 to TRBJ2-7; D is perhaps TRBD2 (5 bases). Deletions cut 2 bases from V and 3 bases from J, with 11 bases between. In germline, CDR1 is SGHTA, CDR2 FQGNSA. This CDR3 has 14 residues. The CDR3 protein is CASSLLLGGYEQYF. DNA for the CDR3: TGTGCCAGCAGCTTACTCCTAGGAGGCTACGAGCAGTACTTC.

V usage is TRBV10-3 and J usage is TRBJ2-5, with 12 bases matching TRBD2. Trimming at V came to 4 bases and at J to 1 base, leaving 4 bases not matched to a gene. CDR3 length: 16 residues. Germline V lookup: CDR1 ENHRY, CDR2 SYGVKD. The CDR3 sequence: CAISAGLAGIQETQYF. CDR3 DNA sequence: TGTGCCATCAGTGCCGGACTAGCGGGAATCCAAGAGACCCAGTACTTC.

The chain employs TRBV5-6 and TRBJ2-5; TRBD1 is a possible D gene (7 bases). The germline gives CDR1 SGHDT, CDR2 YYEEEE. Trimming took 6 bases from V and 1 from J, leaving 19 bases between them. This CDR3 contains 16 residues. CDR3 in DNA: TGTGCCAGCACCCTCCTCCCAGGGGGGACCCAAGAGACCCAGTACTTC. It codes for CASTLLPGGTQETQYF. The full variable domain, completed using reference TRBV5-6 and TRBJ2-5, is DAGVTQSPTHLIKTRGQQVTLRCSPKSGHDTVSWYQQALGQGPQFIFQYYEEEERQRGNFPDRFSGHQFPNYSSELNVNALLLGDSALYLCASTLLPGGTQETQYFGPGTRLLVL.

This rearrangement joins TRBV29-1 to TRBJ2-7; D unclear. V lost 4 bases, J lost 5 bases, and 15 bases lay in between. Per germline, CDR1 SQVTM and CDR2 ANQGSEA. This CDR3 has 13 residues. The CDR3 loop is CSVVGGPSDEQYF. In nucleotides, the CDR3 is TGCAGCGTTGTGGGCGGTCCGTCCGACGAGCAGTACTTC.

CDR3 DNA: TGTGCCAGCTCCAGGGCAGGGGTATCCTATAATTCACCCCTCCACTTT. Its protein is CASSRAGVSYNSPLHF. The chain is built from TRBV18 and TRBJ1-6; D is possibly TRBD1 (6 bases). Trimming pared 6 bases from V and 1 base from J, leaving 13 bases between. Germline CDR1 reads KGHSH; CDR2 reads LQKENI. This CDR3 region has 16 residues.

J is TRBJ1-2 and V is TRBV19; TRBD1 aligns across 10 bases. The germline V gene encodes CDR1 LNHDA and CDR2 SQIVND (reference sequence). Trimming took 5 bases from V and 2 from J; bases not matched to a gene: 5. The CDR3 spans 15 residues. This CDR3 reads CASSPRDRGNYGYTF. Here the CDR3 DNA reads TGTGCCAGTAGTCCCCGGGACAGGGGCAACTATGGCTACACCTTC.

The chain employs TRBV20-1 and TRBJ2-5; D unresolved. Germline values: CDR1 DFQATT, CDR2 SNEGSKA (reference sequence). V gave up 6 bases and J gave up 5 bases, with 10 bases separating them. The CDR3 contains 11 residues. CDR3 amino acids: CSASPKETQYF. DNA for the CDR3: TGCAGTGCCAGTCCAAAGGAGACCCAGTACTTC.

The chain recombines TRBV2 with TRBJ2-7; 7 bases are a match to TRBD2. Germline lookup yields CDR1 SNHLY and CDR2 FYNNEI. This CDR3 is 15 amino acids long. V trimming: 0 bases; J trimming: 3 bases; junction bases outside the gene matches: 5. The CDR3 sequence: CASSEAGGTFYEQYF. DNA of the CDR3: TGTGCCAGCAGTGAAGCGGGGGGGACTTTCTACGAGCAGTACTTC.

The DNA for the CDR3 is TGTGCCAGCAGTGCCAGTACTAGCGGGAACACAGATACGCAGTATTTT. It translates to CASSASTSGNTDTQYF. The chain carries TRBV6-1 and TRBJ2-3; 10 bases fit TRBD2. The CDR3 has 16 residues. The V gene's germline CDR1 is MNHNS and CDR2 SASEGT. V lost 4 bases and J lost 2; bases outside the gene matches: 6.

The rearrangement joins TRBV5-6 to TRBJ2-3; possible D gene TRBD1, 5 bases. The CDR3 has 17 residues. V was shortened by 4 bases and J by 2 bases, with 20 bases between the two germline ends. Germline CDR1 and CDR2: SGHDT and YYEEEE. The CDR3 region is CASSRVRTRADTDTQYF. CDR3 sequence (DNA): TGTGCCAGCAGCCGAGTCCGGACACGAGCCGACACAGATACGCAGTATTTT.

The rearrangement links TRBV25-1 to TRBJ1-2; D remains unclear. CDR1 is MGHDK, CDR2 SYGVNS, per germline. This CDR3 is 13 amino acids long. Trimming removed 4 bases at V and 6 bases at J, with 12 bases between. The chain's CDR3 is CASSGHARDGYTF. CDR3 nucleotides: TGTGCCAGCAGTGGACATGCGAGAGATGGCTACACCTTC.

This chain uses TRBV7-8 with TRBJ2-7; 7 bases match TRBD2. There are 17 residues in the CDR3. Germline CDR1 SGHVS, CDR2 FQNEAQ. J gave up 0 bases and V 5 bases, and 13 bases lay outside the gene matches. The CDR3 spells CASSTGGVSGVSYEQYF. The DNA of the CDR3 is TGTGCCAGCAGCACAGGTGGGGTGAGCGGGGTCTCCTACGAGCAGTACTTC.

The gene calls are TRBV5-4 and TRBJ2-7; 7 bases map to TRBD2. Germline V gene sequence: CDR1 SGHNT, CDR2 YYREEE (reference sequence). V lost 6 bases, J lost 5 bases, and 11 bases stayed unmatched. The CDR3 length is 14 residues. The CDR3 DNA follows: TGTGCCAGCACCCTGGGGCGGGAGTTAAACGAGCAGTACTTC. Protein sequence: CASTLGRELNEQYF.

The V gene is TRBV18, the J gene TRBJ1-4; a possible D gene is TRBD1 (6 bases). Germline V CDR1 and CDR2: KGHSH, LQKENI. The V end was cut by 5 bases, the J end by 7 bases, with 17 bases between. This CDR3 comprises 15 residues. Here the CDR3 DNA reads TGTGCCAGCTCAAGTCCTGAGACAGGCGTTGAAAAACTGTTTTTT. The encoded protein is CASSSPETGVEKLFF.

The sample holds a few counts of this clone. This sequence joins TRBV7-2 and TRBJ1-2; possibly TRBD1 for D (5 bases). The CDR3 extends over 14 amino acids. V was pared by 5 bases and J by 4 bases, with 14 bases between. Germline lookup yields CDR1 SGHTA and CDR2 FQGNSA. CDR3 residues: CASSPSGGFYGYTF. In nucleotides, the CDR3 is TGTGCCAGCAGCCCATCCGGGGGGTTCTATGGCTACACCTTC.

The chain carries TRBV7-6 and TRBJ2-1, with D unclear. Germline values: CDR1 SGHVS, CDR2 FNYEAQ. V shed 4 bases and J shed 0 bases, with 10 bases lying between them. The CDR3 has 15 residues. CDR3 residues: CASSSPRGSYNEQFF. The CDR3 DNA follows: TGTGCCAGCAGCTCCCCCAGAGGCTCCTACAATGAGCAGTTCTTC.

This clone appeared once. DNA for the CDR3: TGTGCCAGCAGCTTGGTTGGGGGCAATGAGCAGTTCTTC. It codes for CASSLVGGNEQFF. The V gene is TRBV5-4, the J gene TRBJ2-1; D tentatively reads TRBD1 or TRBD2 (5 bases each). The germline V gene has CDR1 SGHNT and CDR2 YYREEE (reference sequence). CDR3 length: 13 residues. V dropped 0 bases and J dropped 6 bases, with 7 bases sitting between them.